A single sample is the source of the 20 T cell receptor beta chains below, sequenced in a study of T cell responses to AZD1222 COVID-19 vaccine. Sequencing was performed with immunoSEQ multiplex PCR; in TCRdb, only in-frame clones are kept and a portion is missing. Of under 150,000 clones in the sample, 82% were seen once. This material consisted of peripheral blood, taken on day 0 of MenACWY control vaccination. The receptor source for this set is an adult in good health.

The chain links TRBV9 to TRBJ1-2; 7 bases map to TRBD1. Germline-derived CDR1 and CDR2 are SGDLS and YYNGEE. This CDR3 comprises 16 residues. The V and J ends lost 6 bases and 4 bases, in that order; junction bases with no gene match: 15. DNA for the CDR3: TGTGCCAGCAAACCCCATGGGGCAGGGGGGATCTATGGCTACACCTTC. Encoded protein: CASKPHGAGGIYGYTF.

The chain has TRBV11-2 and TRBJ2-2, with a tentative D call TRBD1 (6 bases). Germline CDR1 SGHAT, CDR2 FQNNGV. This CDR3 comprises 14 residues. The V gene lost 7 bases and the J gene lost 8 bases, with 17 bases spanning the gap. In DNA form, the CDR3 reads TGTGCCAGCACCCTGGGGGTGGGGGCTGGGGAGCTGTTTTTT. Protein: CASTLGVGAGELFF. Looking up the rest from reference TRBV11-2 and TRBJ2-2 gives the full variable domain: EAGVAQSPRYKIIEKRQSVAFWCNPISGHATLYWYQQILGQGPKLLIQFQNNGVVDDSQLPKDRFSAERLKGVDSTLKIQPAKLEDSAVYLCASTLGVGAGELFFGEGSRLTVL.

The chain employs TRBV30 and TRBJ1-2; D is uncertain. CDR3 length equals 13 residues. V shed 0 bases and J shed 7 bases, with 12 bases lying between them. The germline CDR1 and CDR2 sequences are GTSNPN and SVGIG (reference sequence). The chain's CDR3 is CAWSVATWGGYTF. The DNA for the CDR3 is TGTGCCTGGAGTGTAGCGACGTGGGGTGGCTACACCTTC.

The rearrangement uses TRBV28 and TRBJ1-4; 8 bases map to TRBD1. CDR3 length: 18 amino acids. The germline V gene encodes CDR1 MDHEN and CDR2 SYDVKM. Losses at the gene ends were 4 bases for V and 3 bases for J; bases not matched to a gene: 13. In DNA form, the CDR3 reads TGTGCCAGCAGTTCCTACCCAGGGGGCGCCTCGGCTAATGAAAAACTGTTTTTT. Amino acid sequence: CASSSYPGGASANEKLFF.

This clone was counted once. This chain uses TRBV4-1 with TRBJ2-1, with D hard to call. The germline V gene encodes CDR1 MGHRA and CDR2 YSYEKL. The length of the CDR3 is 15 residues. V lost 1 base to trimming and J lost 12 bases, with 19 bases between them. CDR3 in amino acids: CASSQVTSPPVGQFF. CDR3 nucleotides: TGCGCCAGCAGCCAAGTCACGTCCCCTCCTGTTGGGCAGTTCTTC.

The genes are TRBV10-3 and TRBJ1-2; unclear D gene. Trimming pared 2 bases from V and 9 bases from J, leaving 7 bases between. This CDR3 is built from 11 residues. Germline assignment: CDR1 ENHRY and CDR2 SYGVKD. The CDR3 sequence is CAISEGASYTF. The CDR3 bases are TGTGCCATCAGTGAGGGAGCTAGCTACACCTTC.

CDR3: CASSLDRLSGNTIYF. The CDR3 coding sequence is TGTGCCAGCAGCTTAGATCGGCTATCTGGAAACACCATATATTTT. The genes are TRBV11-2 and TRBJ1-3, with D uncertain. This CDR3 spans 15 amino acids. Germline CDR1 reads SGHAT; CDR2 reads FQNNGV. V dropped 0 bases and J dropped 1 base, with 7 bases sitting between them.

The genes are TRBV7-7 and TRBJ2-2; TRBD2 matches at 13 bases. The V and J ends lost 5 bases and 5 bases, in that order; junction bases with no gene match: 14. The CDR3 runs 19 residues. CDR1 SSHAT and CDR2 FNYEAQ come from the germline V gene (reference sequence). CDR3 DNA: TGTGCCAGCAGCCCCGGGCCACTAGCGGGGGGGCAGCGGACCGGGGAGCTGTTTTTT. This encodes CASSPGPLAGGQRTGELFF.

This rearrangement joins TRBV6-5 to TRBJ1-2, with D tentatively TRBD1 (5 bases). Germline CDR1 and CDR2: MNHEY and SVGAGI. The CDR3 has 15 amino acids. Trimming removed 8 bases at V and 3 bases at J, with 19 bases between. The CDR3 coding sequence is TGTGCCAGCGTGAATGGTCAGGGATTGGACTATGGCTACACCTTC. Encoded protein: CASVNGQGLDYGYTF.

The V and J genes are TRBV7-3 and TRBJ2-1; TRBD1 agrees at 11 bases. The CDR3 covers 13 residues. V shed 5 bases, J shed 7 bases, and the junction held 1 base outside the gene matches. CDR1 and CDR2 from the germline V gene are SGHTA and FQGTGA. The CDR3 nucleotides are TGTGCCAGCAGCCGGGACAGGGGGAATGAGCAGTTCTTC. Translated: CASSRDRGNEQFF. Variable domain in full (rest from reference TRBV7-3 and TRBJ2-1): GAGVSQTPSNKVTEKGKYVELRCDPISGHTALYWYRQSLGQGPEFLIYFQGTGAADDSGLPNDRFFAVRPEGSVSTLKIQRTERGDSAVYLCASSRDRGNEQFFGPGTRLTVL.

A single count supports this clone. The rearrangement links TRBV4-2 to TRBJ1-4; D uncertain. CDR1 is LGHNA, CDR2 YNFKEQ, per germline. The CDR3 contains 15 residues. V lost 1 base, J lost 8 bases, and 14 bases lay in between. The CDR3 region is CASSQAAGVGEKLFF. For the CDR3, the DNA is TGTGCCAGCAGCCAAGCGGCGGGAGTTGGGGAAAAACTGTTTTTT.

The rearrangement links TRBV6-5 to TRBJ2-2; D perhaps matches TRBD1 (5 bases). The CDR3 spans 15 residues. Trimming pared 7 bases from V and 1 base from J, leaving 13 bases between. Germline V gives CDR1 MNHEY, CDR2 SVGAGI. CDR3 sequence reads: CASTKGWGNTGELFF. Here the CDR3 DNA reads TGTGCCAGCACAAAGGGGTGGGGGAACACCGGGGAGCTGTTTTTT.

The chain is built from TRBV19 and TRBJ2-3; no reliable D call. CDR3 length: 15 amino acids. Deletions cut 3 bases from V and 0 bases from J, with 10 bases between. Germline CDR1 and CDR2: LNHDA and SQIVND (reference sequence). CDR3 sequence (DNA): TGTGCCAGTAGTATGGGCGCGCCAAGCACAGATACGCAGTATTTT. Encoded protein: CASSMGAPSTDTQYF.

This sequence joins TRBV27 and TRBJ2-3; 15 bases align to TRBD2. The junction had 13 bases not matched to a gene; V was cut back by 5 bases and J by 4 bases. CDR3 size: 19 residues. Germline lookup yields CDR1 MNHEY and CDR2 SMNVEV (reference sequence). This chain's CDR3 is CASSPLGTSGGKGADTQYF. CDR3 nucleotide sequence: TGTGCCAGCAGTCCCCTCGGGACTAGCGGGGGGAAGGGTGCAGATACGCAGTATTTT.

The chain links TRBV5-1 to TRBJ1-2; D is undetermined. The CDR3 is made up of 13 amino acids. V lost 0 bases and J 6 bases, leaving 9 bases between the germline ends. Germline CDR1 SGHRS, CDR2 YFSETQ. The CDR3 nucleotides are TGCGCCAGCAGCTTGGGACAACTAAATGGCTACACCTTC. Its translation: CASSLGQLNGYTF.

The chain combines TRBV20-1 with TRBJ2-1; D is undetermined. Germline loops: CDR1 DFQATT, CDR2 SNEGSKA (reference sequence). With 6 bases removed from V and 9 bases from J, the gap between germline ends came to 9 bases. The CDR3 is 10 residues long. CDR3 amino acids: CSATSVEQFF. As DNA, the CDR3 is TGCAGTGCCACGTCGGTTGAGCAGTTCTTC.

This chain links TRBV7-3 with TRBJ1-1; a possible D gene is TRBD1 (5 bases). Trimming cost V 5 bases and J 5 bases, with 12 bases left between them. Germline lookup yields CDR1 SGHTA and CDR2 FQGTGA. The CDR3 length is 13 residues. The CDR3 region is CASSPPGGTEAFF. The CDR3 nucleotides read TGTGCCAGCAGCCCCCCCGGGGGGACTGAAGCTTTCTTT.

The CDR3 nucleotides read TGTGCCAGTAGACCTACCGGGACAGGGGACGGGGAGCTGTTTTTT. Protein product: CASRPTGTGDGELFF. This sequence joins TRBV19 and TRBJ2-2; 10 bases fit TRBD1. Germline CDR1 reads LNHDA; CDR2 reads SQIVND (reference sequence). Trimming removed 6 bases from V and 7 bases from J; junction bases left unmatched: 8. The CDR3 sequence is 15 residues long.

The chain joins TRBV28 to TRBJ1-5, with 7 nucleotides matching TRBD1. The length of the CDR3 is 16 residues. Germline V gene data show CDR1 as MDHEN and CDR2 as SYDVKM. The V gene end was trimmed by 4 bases and the J gene end by 4 bases; junction bases not matched to a gene: 10. This CDR3 is CASSSPPPGGNQPQHF. The CDR3 nucleotides are TGTGCCAGCAGTTCCCCCCCTCCAGGGGGAAATCAGCCCCAGCATTTT.

The rearrangement joins TRBV11-2 to TRBJ1-1; 7 nucleotides match TRBD1. The ends lost 5 bases at V and 4 bases at J; junction bases unmatched: 7. Germline V gene lookup returns CDR1 SGHAT and CDR2 FQNNGV. The CDR3 sequence is 14 residues long. DNA of the CDR3: TGTGCCAGCAGCCCACAAAGACAGGGCACTGAAGCTTTCTTT. It is translated as CASSPQRQGTEAFF.